These T cell receptor beta chains were read from a single sample in a study of cytomegalovirus exposure and HLA in healthy donors. Using immunoSEQ multiplex PCR, the repertoire was profiled, and TCRdb retains in-frame clones only, with some absent. The sample holds 150,000 to 200,000 clones. The sequenced sample consisted of PBMCs. These receptor sequences come from a man aged 30 to 45 in good health and CMV-seronegative. CDR3s include the opening cysteine and the closing phenylalanine or tryptophan. The order of the fields is CDR3 DNA, CDR3 protein, V gene, D gene, CDR3 length, J gene. The D gene is left open where the match is weak.

DNA: TGTGCTAGTGGTGGCGGGGGGACCCAAGAGACCCAGTACTTC
CDR3: CASGGGGTQETQYF
V: TRBV12-5
D: TRBD2
length: 14
J: TRBJ2-5

DNA: TGTGCCAGCAGCAGACAGGGGACCTATGGCTACACCTTC
CDR3: CASSRQGTYGYTF
V: TRBV9
D: TRBD1
length: 13
J: TRBJ1-2

DNA: TGTGCCAGCAGTCTTACCAGGGTAGGCTACGAGCAGTACTTC
CDR3: CASSLTRVGYEQYF
V: TRBV28
D: NA
length: 14
J: TRBJ2-7

DNA: TGTGCCAGTAGTGACAGACTAGCGGACTTTCGAATTGGGTCCTACAATGAGCAGTTCTTC
CDR3: CASSDRLADFRIGSYNEQFF
V: TRBV19
D: TRBD2
length: 20
J: TRBJ2-1

DNA: TGCGCCAGCAGGCAGGGGGCGAACACTGAAGCTTTCTTT
CDR3: CASRQGANTEAFF
V: TRBV10-1
D: TRBD1
length: 13
J: TRBJ1-1

DNA: TGTGCCAGCAGCTTCGGCGGCACCCAAGAGACCCAGTACTTC
CDR3: CASSFGGTQETQYF
V: TRBV5-5
D: NA
length: 14
J: TRBJ2-5

DNA: TGCAGCGTCCACGGACAGGGAAACTATGGCTACACCTTC
CDR3: CSVHGQGNYGYTF
V: TRBV29-1
D: TRBD1
length: 13
J: TRBJ1-2

DNA: TGTGCCAGCACCTCGAGTGGGACTAGCGGGACCGCCGGGGAGCTGTTTTTT
CDR3: CASTSSGTSGTAGELFF
V: TRBV7-9
D: TRBD2
length: 17
J: TRBJ2-2

DNA: TGTGCCAGTAGTATGAGGTTGGAGGGGGCAAAAAAGACTGAAGCTTTCTTT
CDR3: CASSMRLEGAKKTEAFF
V: TRBV19
D: TRBD1
length: 17
J: TRBJ1-1

DNA: TGTGCCAGCAGCTTAGGCTCCGCGGGTAAGGCCCTCGGAGAGACCCAGTACTTC
CDR3: CASSLGSAGKALGETQYF
V: TRBV11-2
D: NA
length: 18
J: TRBJ2-5

DNA: TGTGCCAGCAGTTTATTAGGGACAGGGGGCACCGGGGAGCTGTTTTTT
CDR3: CASSLLGTGGTGELFF
V: TRBV28
D: TRBD1
length: 16
J: TRBJ2-2

DNA: TGCGCCAGCAGCCTTCAAGCGAGCTCCTACGAGCAGTACTTC
CDR3: CASSLQASSYEQYF
V: TRBV5-1
D: NA
length: 14
J: TRBJ2-7

DNA: TGTGCCACCAGCAGAAGACAGGGAGCCTACAATGAGCAGTTCTTC
CDR3: CATSRRQGAYNEQFF
V: TRBV15
D: TRBD1
length: 15
J: TRBJ2-1

DNA: TGTGCCAGCTCACCCAGGACAGGGGAGTACGAGCAGTACTTC
CDR3: CASSPRTGEYEQYF
V: TRBV18
D: TRBD1
length: 14
J: TRBJ2-7